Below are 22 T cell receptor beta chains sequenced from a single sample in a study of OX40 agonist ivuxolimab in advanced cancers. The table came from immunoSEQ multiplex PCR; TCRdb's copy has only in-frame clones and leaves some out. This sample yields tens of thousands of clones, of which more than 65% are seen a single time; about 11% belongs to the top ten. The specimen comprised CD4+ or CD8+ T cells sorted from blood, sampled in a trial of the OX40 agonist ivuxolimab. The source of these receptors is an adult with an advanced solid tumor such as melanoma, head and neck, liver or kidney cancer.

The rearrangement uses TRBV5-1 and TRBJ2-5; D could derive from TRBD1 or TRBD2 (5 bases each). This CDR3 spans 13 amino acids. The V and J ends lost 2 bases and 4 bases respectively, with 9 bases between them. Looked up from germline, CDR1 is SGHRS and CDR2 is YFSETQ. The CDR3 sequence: CASSFSRGETQYF. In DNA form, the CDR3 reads TGCGCCAGCAGCTTCTCGAGGGGAGAGACCCAGTACTTC.

The CDR3 loop reads CASSLIILSNEQFF. As DNA, the CDR3 is TGTGCCAGCAGCTTAATTATCTTGAGTAATGAGCAGTTCTTC. This chain connects TRBV13 to TRBJ2-1; D remains ambiguous. Trimming cost V 2 bases and J 7 bases, with 12 bases left between them. Per germline, CDR1 PRHDT and CDR2 FYEKMQ (reference sequence). The CDR3 spans 14 residues.

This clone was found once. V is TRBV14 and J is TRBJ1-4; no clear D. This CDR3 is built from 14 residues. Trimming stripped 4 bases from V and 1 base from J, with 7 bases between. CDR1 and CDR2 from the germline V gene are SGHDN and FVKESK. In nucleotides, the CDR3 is TGTGCCAGCAGCCGAACGAGAACTAATGAAAAACTGTTTTTT. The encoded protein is CASSRTRTNEKLFF.

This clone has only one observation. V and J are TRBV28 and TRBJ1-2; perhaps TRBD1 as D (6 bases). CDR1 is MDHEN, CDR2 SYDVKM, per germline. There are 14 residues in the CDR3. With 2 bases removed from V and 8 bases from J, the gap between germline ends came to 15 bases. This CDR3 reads CASSLRGQGDGYTF. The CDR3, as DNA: TGTGCCAGCAGTTTAAGGGGACAAGGGGACGGCTACACCTTC.

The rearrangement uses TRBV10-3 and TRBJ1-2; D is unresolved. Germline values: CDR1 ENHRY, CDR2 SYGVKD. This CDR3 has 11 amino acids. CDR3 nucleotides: TGTGTCACCACCCGGGGCTATGGCTACACCTTC. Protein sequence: CVTTRGYGYTF.

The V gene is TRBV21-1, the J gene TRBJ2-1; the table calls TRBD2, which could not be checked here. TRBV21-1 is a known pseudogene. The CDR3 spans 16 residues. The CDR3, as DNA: TGTGCCAGCAGCAAAGACTGGGACTCAGATCACAATGAGCAGTTCTTC. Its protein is CASSKDWDSDHNEQFF.

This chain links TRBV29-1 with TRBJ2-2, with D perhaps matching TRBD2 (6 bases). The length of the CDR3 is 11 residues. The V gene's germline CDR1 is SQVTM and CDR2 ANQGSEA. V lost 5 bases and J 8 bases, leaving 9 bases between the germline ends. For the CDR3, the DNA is TGCAGCGTTAATGCGGGGGGGGAGCTGTTTTTT. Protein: CSVNAGGELFF.

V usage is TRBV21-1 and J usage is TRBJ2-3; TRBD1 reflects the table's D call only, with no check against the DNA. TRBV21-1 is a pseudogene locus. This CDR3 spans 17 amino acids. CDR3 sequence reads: CASINGGTGNLADTQYF. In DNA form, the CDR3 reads TGTGCCAGCATCAACGGCGGGACAGGGAACTTGGCAGATACGCAGTATTTT.

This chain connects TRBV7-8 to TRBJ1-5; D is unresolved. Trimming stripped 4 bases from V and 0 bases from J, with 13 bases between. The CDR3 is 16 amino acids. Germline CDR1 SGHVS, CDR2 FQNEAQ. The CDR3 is CASSSEGGRSNQPQHF. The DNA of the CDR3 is TGTGCCAGCAGCTCCGAGGGCGGGCGTAGCAATCAGCCCCAGCATTTT.

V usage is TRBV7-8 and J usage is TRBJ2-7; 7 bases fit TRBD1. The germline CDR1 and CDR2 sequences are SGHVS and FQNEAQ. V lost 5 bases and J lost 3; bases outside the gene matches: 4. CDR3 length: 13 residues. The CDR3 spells CASSVDRFYEQYF. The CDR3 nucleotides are TGTGCCAGCAGCGTGGACAGGTTCTACGAGCAGTACTTC.

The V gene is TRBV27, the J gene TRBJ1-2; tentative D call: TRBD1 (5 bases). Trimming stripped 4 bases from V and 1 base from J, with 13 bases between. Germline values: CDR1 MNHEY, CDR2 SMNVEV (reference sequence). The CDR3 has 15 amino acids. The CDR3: CASSSRDVSNYGYTF. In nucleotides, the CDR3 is TGTGCCAGCAGTTCCCGGGACGTTAGTAACTATGGCTACACCTTC.

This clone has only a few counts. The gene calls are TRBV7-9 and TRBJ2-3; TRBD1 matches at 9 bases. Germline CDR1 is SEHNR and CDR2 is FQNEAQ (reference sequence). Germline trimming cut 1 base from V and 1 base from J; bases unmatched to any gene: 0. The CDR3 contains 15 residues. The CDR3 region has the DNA TGTGCCAGCAGCTTAGGACAGGGGGGCACAGATACGCAGTATTTT. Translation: CASSLGQGGTDTQYF. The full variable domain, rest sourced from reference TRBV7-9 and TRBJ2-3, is DTGVSQNPRHKITKRGQNVTFRCDPISEHNRLYWYRQTLGQGPEFLTYFQNEAQLEKSRLLSDRFSAERPKGSFSTLEIQRTEQGDSAMYLCASSLGQGGTDTQYFGPGTRLTVL.

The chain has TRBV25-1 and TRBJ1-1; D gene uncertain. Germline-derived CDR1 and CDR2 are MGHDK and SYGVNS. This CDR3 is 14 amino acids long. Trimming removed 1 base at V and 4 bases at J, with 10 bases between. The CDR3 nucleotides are TGTGCCAGCAGTGAATGGGAAGAGGGCACTGAAGCTTTCTTT. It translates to CASSEWEEGTEAFF.

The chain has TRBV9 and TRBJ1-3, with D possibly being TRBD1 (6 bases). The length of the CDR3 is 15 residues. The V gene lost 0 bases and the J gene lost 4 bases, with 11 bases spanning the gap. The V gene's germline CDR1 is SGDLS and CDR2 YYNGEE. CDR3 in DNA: TGTGCCAGCAGCGTAGACGGGACAAGAGGAAACACCATATATTTT. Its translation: CASSVDGTRGNTIYF.

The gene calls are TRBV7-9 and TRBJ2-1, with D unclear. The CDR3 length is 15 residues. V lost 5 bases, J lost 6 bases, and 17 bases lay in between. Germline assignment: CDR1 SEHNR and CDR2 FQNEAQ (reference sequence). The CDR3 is CASSHRQQLGNEQFF. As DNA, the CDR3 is TGTGCCAGCAGCCACAGACAACAACTGGGCAATGAGCAGTTCTTC.

CDR3 loop: CAIGNSGNTIYF. Written as DNA, the CDR3 is TGTGCCATCGGGAACTCTGGAAACACCATATATTTT. This chain uses TRBV28 with TRBJ1-3; D call uncertain. Germline V lookup: CDR1 MDHEN, CDR2 SYDVKM. Trimming pared 10 bases from V and 0 bases from J, leaving 7 bases between. The CDR3 has 12 residues.

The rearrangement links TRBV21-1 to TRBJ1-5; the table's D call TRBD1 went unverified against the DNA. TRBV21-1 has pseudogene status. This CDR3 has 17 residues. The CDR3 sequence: CASSNQGFMAHAQPQHF. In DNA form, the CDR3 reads TGTGCCAGCAGCAACCAGGGATTTATGGCCCATGCTCAGCCCCAGCATTTT.

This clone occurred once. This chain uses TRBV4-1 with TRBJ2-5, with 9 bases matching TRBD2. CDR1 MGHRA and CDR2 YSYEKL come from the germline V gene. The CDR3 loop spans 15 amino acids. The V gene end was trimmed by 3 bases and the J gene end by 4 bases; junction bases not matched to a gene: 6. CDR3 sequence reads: CASSHGPSGIETQYF. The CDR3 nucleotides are TGCGCCAGCAGCCATGGACCTAGCGGGATAGAGACCCAGTACTTC.

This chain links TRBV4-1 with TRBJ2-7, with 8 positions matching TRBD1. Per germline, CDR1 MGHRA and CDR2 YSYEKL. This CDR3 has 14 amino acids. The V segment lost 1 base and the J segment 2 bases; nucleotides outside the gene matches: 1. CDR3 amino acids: CASSQGQGTYEQYF. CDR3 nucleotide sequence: TGCGCCAGCAGCCAAGGACAGGGGACCTACGAGCAGTACTTC.

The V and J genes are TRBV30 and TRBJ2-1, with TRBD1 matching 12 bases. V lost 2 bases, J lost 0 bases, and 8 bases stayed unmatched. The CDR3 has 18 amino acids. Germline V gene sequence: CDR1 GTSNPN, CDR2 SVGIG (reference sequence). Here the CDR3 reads CAWSSGTGGRSSYNEQFF. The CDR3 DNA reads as TGTGCCTGGAGTTCCGGGACAGGGGGCCGCAGCTCCTACAATGAGCAGTTCTTC.

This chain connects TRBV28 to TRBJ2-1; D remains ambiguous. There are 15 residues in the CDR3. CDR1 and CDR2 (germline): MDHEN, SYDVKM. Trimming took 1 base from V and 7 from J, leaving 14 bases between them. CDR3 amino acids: CASSLLSLGRNEQFF. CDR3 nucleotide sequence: TGTGCCAGCAGTTTATTGTCTCTGGGCCGAAATGAGCAGTTCTTC.

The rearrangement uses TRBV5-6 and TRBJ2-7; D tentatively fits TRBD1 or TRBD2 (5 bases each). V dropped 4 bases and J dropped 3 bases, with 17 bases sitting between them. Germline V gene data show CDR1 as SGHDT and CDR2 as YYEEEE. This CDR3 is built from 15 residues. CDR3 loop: CASSPGDRGYYEQYF. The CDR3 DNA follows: TGTGCCAGCAGCCCCGGTGACCGGGGCTACTACGAGCAGTACTTC.